Listed below are T cell receptor beta chains from one sample, sequenced in a study of T cell repertoires in cytomegalovirus infection. TCRdb itself ran the reads through MiXCR, one entry per CDR3 protein. The table has about 890,000 distinct CDR3 sequences, 30% to 40% seen once. For these TCRs, the target antigens are not known. The sequencing here drew on cultured CD8+ T cells from PBMCs, taken from culture after CMV antigen stimulation. The receptors were gathered from a human donor in good health (CMV status not recorded). Some clones in this sample may be carry-over from other donors' samples. Each CDR3 is given with its conserved first and last residue. A D gene is named only where the DNA matches it firmly. Clone sizes are given selectively: once, few, many, or a class where the clone is expanded.

many	-	15	TRBJ2-7	TRBV7-9	CASSLSGTSRYEQYF	TGTGCCAGCAGCCTCTCCGGGACTTCCCGCTACGAGCAGTACTTC
-	-	15	TRBJ2-1	TRBV18	CASSPTQDTYNEQFF	TGTGCCAGCTCACCAACACAGGACACCTACAATGAGCAGTTCTTC
few	TRBD1	19	TRBJ2-1	TRBV6-5	CASSYSVIGTGDGYNEQFF	TGTGCCAGCAGTTACTCGGTTATTGGGACAGGGGATGGATACAATGAGCAGTTCTTC
-	-	12	TRBJ2-2	TRBV19	CASTPVAGELFF	TGTGCCAGTACCCCGGTGGCCGGGGAGCTGTTTTTT
few	-	17	TRBJ2-6	TRBV29-1	CSVVSRGSGAGANVLTF	TGCAGCGTAGTATCAAGGGGGAGTGGAGCTGGGGCCAACGTCCTGACTTTC
few	-	14	TRBJ1-5	TRBV27	CASSFVSGGGGEHF	TGTGCCAGCAGTTTTGTATCGGGCGGGGGCGGAGAGCATTTT
many	TRBD2	15	TRBJ2-1	TRBV7-9	CASSPPGGNYNEQFF	TGTGCCAGCAGCCCCCCGGGGGGGAATTACAATGAGCAGTTCTTC
-	-	12	TRBJ2-7	TRBV10-1	CASTGLSYEQYF	TGCGCCAGCACCGGACTTTCCTACGAGCAGTACTTC
-	-	13	TRBJ2-7	TRBV2	CASSEVAAYERYF	TGTGCCAGCAGTGAAGTGGCAGCCTACGAGCGGTACTTC
many	-	15	TRBJ1-2	TRBV7-9	CASSPPGQGIYGYTF	TGTGCCAGCAGTCCGCCGGGACAAGGAATCTATGGCTACACCTTC